The TCR beta chain under discussion was sequenced for a study of cytomegalovirus exposure and HLA in healthy donors. This clone was seen a single time. Its antigen is unidentified. Trimming at V came to 2 bases and at J to 7 bases, leaving 10 bases not matched to a gene. The CDR3 extends over 17 amino acids. CDR1 is LGHNT, CDR2 FRNRAP, per germline. Produced via immunoSEQ multiplex PCR; TCRdb's table is partial and in-frame only. This sample has hundreds of thousands of clones, with roughly 91% found just once. Study-wide findings and caveats: Under in vitro conditions, a few CMV-associated chains were confirmed as specific for CMV antigens.

V is TRBV12-5 and J is TRBJ1-4; 10 bases line up with TRBD1. The receptor's source is a woman between 18 and 30 years old in good health and CMV-seropositive. What was sequenced was PBMCs. CDR3 coding DNA: TGTGCTAGTGGTTTGCCCCTGGGACAGGGGCCCGGTGAAAAACTGTTTTTT. Its protein product is CASGLPLGQGPGEKLFF.